Shown below are 3 T cell receptor beta chains from a single sample sequenced in a study of blood T cell repertoires in COVID-19. Repertoires were generated with immunoSEQ multiplex PCR, while TCRdb's copy carries only in-frame clones and drops some. The sample holds fewer than 200,000 clones, around 83% seen once. The sequencing input was peripheral blood. These receptors came from a woman aged 60-70 years with COVID-19, enrolled during active disease.

This clone was found a few times. The chain couples TRBV12-3 or TRBV12-4 to TRBJ1-2; no clear D gene. CDR3 length: 12 amino acids. Trimming removed 4 bases at V and 5 bases at J, with 8 bases between. The DNA for the CDR3 is TGTGCCAGCAGTTATGAGGGTTATGGCTACACCTTC. Residues: CASSYEGYGYTF.

The V call is TRBV6-1, the J call TRBJ2-7, with a weak D call TRBD2 (5 bases). Germline values: CDR1 MNHNS, CDR2 SASEGT. The CDR3 extends over 15 amino acids. Trimming cost V 2 bases and J 4 bases, with 15 bases left between them. The CDR3 sequence: CASSERTVGRYEQYV. The CDR3 region has the DNA TGTGCCAGCAGTGAACGAACCGTTGGGAGATACGAGCAGTACGTC.

The chain recombines TRBV5-1 with TRBJ2-2; tentative D call: TRBD1 (5 bases). The V gene lost 4 bases and the J gene lost 7 bases, with 11 bases spanning the gap. CDR1 is SGHRS and CDR2 is YFSETQ in the germline V gene. This CDR3 region has 13 residues. The DNA for the CDR3 is TGCGCCAGCAGCCCACAGGTTAGCGGGGAGCTGTTTTTT. This codes for CASSPQVSGELFF.